This passage covers 12 T cell receptor beta chains from one sample sequenced in a study of T cell responses to AZD1222 COVID-19 vaccine. Clones were sequenced by immunoSEQ multiplex PCR, and TCRdb holds only the in-frame ones, with some missing. The table records over 95,000 clones, 88% of them present only once. The source was peripheral blood, collected on day 0 of AZD1222 vaccination. These receptors were collected from an adult in good health.

The chain couples TRBV7-2 to TRBJ2-5, with 7 bases lining up with TRBD1. V dropped 0 bases and J dropped 0; count of bases not matched to a gene: 4. CDR3 length: 16 residues. Germline CDR1 and CDR2: SGHTA and FQGNSA. The CDR3 bases are TGTGCCAGCAGCTTAGCGGCAGGGGGTTACCAAGAGACCCAGTACTTC. Translation gives CASSLAAGGYQETQYF. Combining the CDR3 with reference TRBV7-2 and TRBJ2-5 gives the whole variable domain GAGVSQSPSNKVTEKGKDVELRCDPISGHTALYWYRQSLGQGLEFLIYFQGNSAPDKSGLPSDRFSAERTGGSVSTLTIQRTQQEDSAVYLCASSLAAGGYQETQYFGPGTRLLVL.

The chain uses TRBV15 and TRBJ1-2; no clear D. The CDR3 loop spans 15 amino acids. V was cut by 1 base and J by 3 bases, with 12 bases left in between. The germline V gene encodes CDR1 LNHNV and CDR2 YYDKDF (reference sequence). CDR3 protein: CATSRGSFLHYGYTF. The CDR3 DNA follows: TGTGCCACCAGCAGAGGGAGTTTTCTCCACTATGGCTACACCTTC. The variable domain in full, with the rest retrieved from reference TRBV15 and TRBJ1-2, is DAMVIQNPRYQVTQFGKPVTLSCSQTLNHNVMYWYQQKSSQAPKLLFHYYDKDFNNEADTPDNFQSRRPNTSFCFLDIRSPGLGDTAMYLCATSRGSFLHYGYTFGSGTRLTVV.

The chain recombines TRBV12-5 with TRBJ1-1; 7 positions agree with TRBD1. The CDR3 has 15 amino acids. V was clipped by 1 base and J by 8 bases; unmatched bases: 10. The germline gives CDR1 LGHNT, CDR2 FRNRAP. The CDR3: CASGLEQGTLKEAFF. The CDR3 DNA sequence: TGTGCTAGTGGTTTGGAACAGGGGACTCTTAAGGAAGCTTTCTTT. Full variable domain (remainder filled in from reference TRBV12-5 and TRBJ1-1): DARVTQTPRHKVTEMGQEVTMRCQPILGHNTVFWYRQTMMQGLELLAYFRNRAPLDDSGMPKDRFSAEMPDATLATLKIQPSEPRDSAVYFCASGLEQGTLKEAFFGQGTRLTVV.

The rearrangement uses TRBV3-1 (or the pseudogene TRBV3-2) and TRBJ2-7, with 8 bases that match TRBD1. Unmatched junction bases numbered 12, after V lost 3 bases and J lost 2 bases. This CDR3 has 17 amino acids. CDR1 is LGHDT, CDR2 YNNKEL, per germline (reference sequence). In nucleotides, the CDR3 is TGTGCCAGCAGCCATCGCAAAGGAACAGGGGGTACCTACGAGCAGTACTTC. It specifies CASSHRKGTGGTYEQYF.

This clone was seen only a few times. The V and J genes are TRBV30 and TRBJ2-1; D is unresolved. V dropped 4 bases and J dropped 4 bases, with 11 bases sitting between them. Germline V gene data show CDR1 as GTSNPN and CDR2 as SVGIG (reference sequence). The CDR3 is made up of 13 amino acids. The CDR3 DNA follows: TGTGCCTGGACTCAGAGCATTTACAATGAGCAGTTCTTC. This sequence encodes CAWTQSIYNEQFF. The full variable domain, in which reference TRBV30 and TRBJ2-1 provide the parts outside the CDR3, is SQTIHQWPATLVQPVGSPLSLECTVEGTSNPNLYWYRQAAGRGLQLLFYSVGIGQISSEVPQNLSASRPQDRQFILSSKKLLLSDSGFYLCAWTQSIYNEQFFGPGTRLTVL.

The chain links TRBV6-1 to TRBJ1-6; D not resolved. Germline CDR1 is MNHNS and CDR2 is SASEGT. V lost 4 bases and J 0 bases, leaving 13 bases between the germline ends. The CDR3 sequence is 17 residues long. CDR3 nucleotides: TGTGCCAGCAGTGGAGACGGGGATAGCTCCTATAATTCACCCCTCCACTTT. This codes for CASSGDGDSSYNSPLHF.

V and J are TRBV9 and TRBJ1-2; TRBD1 matches 9 bases. V lost 4 bases, J lost 0 bases, and 4 bases stayed unmatched. The CDR3 is 15 amino acids. From germline, CDR1 is SGDLS and CDR2 YYNGEE. CDR3 protein: CASSPGTGPNYGYTF. The CDR3 DNA reads as TGTGCCAGCAGCCCCGGGACAGGGCCTAACTATGGCTACACCTTC. The entire variable domain, with the rest obtained from reference TRBV9 and TRBJ1-2, is as follows: DSGVTQTPKHLITATGQRVTLRCSPRSGDLSVYWYQQSLDQGLQFLIQYYNGEERAKGNILERFSAQQFPDLHSELNLSSLELGDSALYFCASSPGTGPNYGYTFGSGTRLTVV.

Only one count was recorded for this clone. This chain joins TRBV7-9 and TRBJ2-1; unclear D gene. This CDR3 has 14 residues. V gave up 7 bases and J gave up 4 bases, with 14 bases separating them. Germline V lookup: CDR1 SEHNR, CDR2 FQNEAQ (reference sequence). The CDR3 loop reads CASTSGVLYNEQFF. CDR3 sequence (DNA): TGTGCCAGCACAAGTGGCGTTTTGTACAATGAGCAGTTCTTC.

The chain combines TRBV6-1 with TRBJ2-7; 15 nucleotides align to TRBD2. Germline CDR1 and CDR2: MNHNS and SASEGT. This CDR3 region has 18 residues. With 3 bases clipped from V and 7 bases from J, the junction kept 13 bases outside the gene matches. The DNA for the CDR3 is TGTGCCAGCAGTGAGGGACTAGCGGGAGGTCTCATCCTCTTAGAGCAGTACTTC. This encodes CASSEGLAGGLILLEQYF.

In this sample, this clone turned up a few times. This chain links TRBV5-1 with TRBJ1-1; D possibly corresponds to TRBD1 (5 bases). V was trimmed by 5 bases and J by 0 bases, leaving 11 bases between them. The CDR3 covers 14 residues. CDR1 is SGHRS and CDR2 is YFSETQ in the germline V gene. The CDR3: CASRGVSMNTEAFF. The CDR3 nucleotides are TGCGCCAGCAGGGGGGTGTCAATGAACACTGAAGCTTTCTTT.

CDR3 amino acids: CASSDSGRATDTQYF. CDR3 DNA sequence: TGTGCCAGCAGTGACAGCGGGAGGGCCACAGATACGCAGTATTTT. V usage is TRBV6-4 and J usage is TRBJ2-3; 10 bases match TRBD2. The CDR3 spans 15 residues. CDR1 is MRHNA, CDR2 SNTAGT, per germline. Losses at the gene ends were 2 bases for V and 2 bases for J; bases not matched to a gene: 1.

Concerning this clone itself: Other DNA sequences in this sample translate to the same CDR3. The V gene is TRBV28, the J gene TRBJ1-2; D is perhaps TRBD1 (5 bases). This CDR3 comprises 13 residues. The V gene lost 5 bases and the J gene lost 2 bases, with 9 bases spanning the gap. Germline V gene data show CDR1 as MDHEN and CDR2 as SYDVKM. CDR3 protein: CASSLTANYGYTF. Written as DNA, the CDR3 is TGTGCCAGCAGTCTGACAGCGAACTATGGCTACACCTTC.